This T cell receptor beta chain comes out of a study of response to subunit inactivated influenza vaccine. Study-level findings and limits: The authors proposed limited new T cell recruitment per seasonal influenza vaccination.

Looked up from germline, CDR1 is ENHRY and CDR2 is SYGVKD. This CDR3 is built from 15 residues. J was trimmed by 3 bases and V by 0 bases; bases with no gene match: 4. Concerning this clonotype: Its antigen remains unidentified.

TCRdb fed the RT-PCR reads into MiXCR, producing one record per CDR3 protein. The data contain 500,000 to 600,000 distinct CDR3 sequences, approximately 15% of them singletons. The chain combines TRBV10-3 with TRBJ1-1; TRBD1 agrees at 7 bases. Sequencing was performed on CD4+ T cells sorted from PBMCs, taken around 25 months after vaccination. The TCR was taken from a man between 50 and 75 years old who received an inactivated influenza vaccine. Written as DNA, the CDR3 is TGTGCCATCAGTGAGTCCTACCAGGGGGACACTGAAGCTTTCTTT. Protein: CAISESYQGDTEAFF.